The 8 T cell receptor beta chains below all came from one sample that was sequenced in a study of preoperative IRX-2 immunotherapy in early breast cancer. Data came from immunoSEQ multiplex PCR; TCRdb stores just in-frame clones and leaves some out. The table lists roughly 93,000 clones, 80% to 90% of them singletons, with about 2% in the top ten. Treatment indicated: preoperative locoregional IRX-2 cytokine immunotherapy. The sequences come from tumor tissue, collected after IRX-2 immunotherapy. These receptors came from a human donor with breast cancer.

The chain joins TRBV28 to TRBJ1-2, with unresolved D. This CDR3 contains 12 residues. V lost 6 bases to trimming and J lost 4 bases, with 9 bases between them. From germline, CDR1 is MDHEN and CDR2 SYDVKM. CDR3 sequence: CASRIAGYGYTF. CDR3 in DNA: TGTGCCAGCAGAATAGCGGGCTATGGCTACACCTTC.

This chain's CDR3 is CASSEGQGQETQYF. CDR3 coding DNA: TGTGCCAGCAGTGAAGGGCAGGGTCAAGAGACCCAGTACTTC. J is TRBJ2-5 and V is TRBV6-4; possible D gene TRBD1, 5 bases. Trimming removed 3 bases from V and 2 bases from J, with 10 bases in between. Germline lookup yields CDR1 MRHNA and CDR2 SNTAGT. This CDR3 spans 14 amino acids.

The rearrangement joins TRBV28 to TRBJ1-1, with 7 bases fitting TRBD1. The CDR3 runs 17 residues. V shed 2 bases, J shed 1 base, and the junction held 10 bases outside the gene matches. CDR1 MDHEN and CDR2 SYDVKM come from the germline V gene. The CDR3 sequence is CASSLRPGTVSNTEAFF. The CDR3 nucleotides read TGTGCCAGCAGTTTACGTCCCGGGACAGTGTCGAACACTGAAGCTTTCTTT. The full variable domain, completed using reference TRBV28 and TRBJ1-1, is DVKVTQSSRYLVKRTGEKVFLECVQDMDHENMFWYRQDPGLGLRLIYFSYDVKMKEKGDIPEGYSVSREKKERFSLILESASTNQTSMYLCASSLRPGTVSNTEAFFGQGTRLTVV.

This clone was seen more than once but under ten times. The V gene is TRBV6-8, the J gene TRBJ1-1, with D tentatively TRBD1 (6 bases). Trimming left V 5 bases short and J 4 bases short, with 14 bases between. Per the germline V gene, CDR1 is MNHGY and CDR2 is SAAAGT. The CDR3 loop spans 14 amino acids. CDR3 bases: TGTGCCAGCAGTACCCCGGGCAGGGGCACTGAAGCTTTCTTT. Translation: CASSTPGRGTEAFF.

The chain joins TRBV29-1 to TRBJ1-4; 8 bases fit TRBD1. V was clipped by 6 bases and J by 7 bases; unmatched bases: 7. Per germline, CDR1 SQVTM and CDR2 ANQGSEA. This CDR3 has 13 residues. The CDR3 DNA is TGCAGCGTCGCATTACAGGGGGTTGAAAAACTGTTTTTT. Translation: CSVALQGVEKLFF.

The chain carries TRBV7-6 and TRBJ2-1, with 7 bases aligning to TRBD2. The CDR3 loop spans 14 amino acids. Per germline, CDR1 SGHVS and CDR2 FNYEAQ. V shed 3 bases and J 4 bases; nucleotides not matched to a gene: 3. CDR3 DNA sequence: TGTGCCAGCAGCTTGCAGCGGGAATACAATGAGCAGTTCTTC. Encoded protein: CASSLQREYNEQFF.

The rearrangement links TRBV28 to TRBJ1-2, with 8 bases matching TRBD1. The CDR3 contains 15 residues. CDR1 and CDR2 from the germline V gene are MDHEN and SYDVKM. V lost 2 bases, J lost 8 bases, and 10 bases stayed unmatched. The CDR3 here is CASSLAGQGAGGYTF. The CDR3 bases are TGTGCCAGCAGTTTAGCGGGCCAGGGGGCTGGCGGCTACACCTTC.

This clone was recorded only once. The chain recombines TRBV5-1 with TRBJ2-2; 8 bases align to TRBD2. V lost 6 bases, J lost 4 bases, and 5 bases stayed unmatched. CDR1 is SGHRS and CDR2 is YFSETQ in the germline V gene. The CDR3 runs to 14 residues. CDR3 nucleotide sequence: TGCGCCAGCAACCCGGGACTAGGCACCGGGGAGCTGTTTTTT. This translates into CASNPGLGTGELFF.